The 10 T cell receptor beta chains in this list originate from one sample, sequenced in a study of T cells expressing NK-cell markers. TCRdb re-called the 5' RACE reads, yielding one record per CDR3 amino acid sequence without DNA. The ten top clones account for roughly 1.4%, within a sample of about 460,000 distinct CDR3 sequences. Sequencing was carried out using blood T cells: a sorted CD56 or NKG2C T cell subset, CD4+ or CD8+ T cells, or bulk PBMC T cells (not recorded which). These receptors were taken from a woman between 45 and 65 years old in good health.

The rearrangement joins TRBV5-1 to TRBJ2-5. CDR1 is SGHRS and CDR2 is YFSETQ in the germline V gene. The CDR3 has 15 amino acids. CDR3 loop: CASSLDFEPQETQYF.

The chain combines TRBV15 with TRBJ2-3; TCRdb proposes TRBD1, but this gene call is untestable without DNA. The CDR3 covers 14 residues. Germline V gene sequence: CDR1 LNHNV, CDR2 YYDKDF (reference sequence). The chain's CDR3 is CATSSREIRDTQYF.

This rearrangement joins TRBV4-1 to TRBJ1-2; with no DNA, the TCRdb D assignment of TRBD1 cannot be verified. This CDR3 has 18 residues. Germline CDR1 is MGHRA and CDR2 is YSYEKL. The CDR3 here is CASSPLGGQGKANYGYTF.

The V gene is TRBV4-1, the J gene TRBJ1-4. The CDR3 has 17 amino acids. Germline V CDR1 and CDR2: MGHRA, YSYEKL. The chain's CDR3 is CASSQFRSRPTNEKLFF.

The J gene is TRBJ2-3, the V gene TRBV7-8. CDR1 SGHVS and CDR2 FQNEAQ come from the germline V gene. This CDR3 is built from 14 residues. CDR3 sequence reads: CASSLGEVVDTQYF.

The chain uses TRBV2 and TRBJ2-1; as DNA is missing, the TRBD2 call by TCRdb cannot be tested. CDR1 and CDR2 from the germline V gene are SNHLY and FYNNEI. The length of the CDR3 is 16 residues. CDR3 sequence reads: CASSESGVFYSDEQFF.

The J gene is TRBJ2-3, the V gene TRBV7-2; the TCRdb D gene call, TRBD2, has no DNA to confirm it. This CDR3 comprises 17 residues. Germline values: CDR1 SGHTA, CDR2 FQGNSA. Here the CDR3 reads CASSQGRASGRTDTQYF.

The CDR3: CSASERRSNEQFF. The chain has TRBV20-1 and TRBJ2-1. This CDR3 has 13 residues. The germline V gene encodes CDR1 DFQATT and CDR2 SNEGSKA (reference sequence).

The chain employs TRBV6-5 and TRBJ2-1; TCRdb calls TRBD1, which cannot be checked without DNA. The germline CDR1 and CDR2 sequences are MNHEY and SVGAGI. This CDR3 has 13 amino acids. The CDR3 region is CASSYAVNNEQFF.

The CDR3 sequence is CASSSEASGGLNIQYF. The chain links TRBV28 to TRBJ2-4; TCRdb returns TRBD2, unconfirmable since there is no DNA. Germline lookup yields CDR1 MDHEN and CDR2 SYDVKM. This CDR3 contains 16 residues.